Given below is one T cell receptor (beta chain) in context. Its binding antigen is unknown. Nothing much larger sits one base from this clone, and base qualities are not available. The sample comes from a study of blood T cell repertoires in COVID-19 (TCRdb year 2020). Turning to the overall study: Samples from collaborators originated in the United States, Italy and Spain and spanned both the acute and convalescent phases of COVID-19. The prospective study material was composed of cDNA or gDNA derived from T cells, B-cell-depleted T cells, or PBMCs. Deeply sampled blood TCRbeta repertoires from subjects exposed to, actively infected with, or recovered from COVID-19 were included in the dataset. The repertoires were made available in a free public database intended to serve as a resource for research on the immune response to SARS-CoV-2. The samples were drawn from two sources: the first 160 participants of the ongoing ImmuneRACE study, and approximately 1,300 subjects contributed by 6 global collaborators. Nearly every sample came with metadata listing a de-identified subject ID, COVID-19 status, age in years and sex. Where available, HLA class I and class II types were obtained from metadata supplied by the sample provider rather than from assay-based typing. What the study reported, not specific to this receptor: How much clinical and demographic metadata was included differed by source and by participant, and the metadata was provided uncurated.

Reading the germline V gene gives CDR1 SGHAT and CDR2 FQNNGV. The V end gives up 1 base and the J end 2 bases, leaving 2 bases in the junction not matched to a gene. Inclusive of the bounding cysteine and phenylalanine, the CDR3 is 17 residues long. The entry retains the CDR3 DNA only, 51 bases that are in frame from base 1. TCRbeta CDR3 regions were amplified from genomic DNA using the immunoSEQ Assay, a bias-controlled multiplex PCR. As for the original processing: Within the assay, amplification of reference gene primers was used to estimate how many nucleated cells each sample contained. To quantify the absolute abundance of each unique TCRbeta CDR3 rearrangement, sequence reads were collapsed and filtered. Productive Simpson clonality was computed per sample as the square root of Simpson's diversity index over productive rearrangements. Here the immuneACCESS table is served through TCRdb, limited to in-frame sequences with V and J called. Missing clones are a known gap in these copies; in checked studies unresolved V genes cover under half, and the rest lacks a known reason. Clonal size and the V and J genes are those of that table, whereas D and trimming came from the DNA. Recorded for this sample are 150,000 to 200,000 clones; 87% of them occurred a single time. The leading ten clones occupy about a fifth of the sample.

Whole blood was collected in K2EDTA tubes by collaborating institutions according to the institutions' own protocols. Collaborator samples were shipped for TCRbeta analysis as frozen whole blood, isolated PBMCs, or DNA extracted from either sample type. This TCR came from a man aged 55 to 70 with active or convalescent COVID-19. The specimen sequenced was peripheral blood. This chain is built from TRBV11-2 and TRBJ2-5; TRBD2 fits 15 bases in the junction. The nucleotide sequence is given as TGTGCCAGCAGCTTAGTGGGACTAGCGGGGGGACAAGAGACCCAGTACTTC. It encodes CASSLVGLAGGQETQYF. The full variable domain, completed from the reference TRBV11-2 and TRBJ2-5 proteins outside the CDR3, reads EAGVAQSPRYKIIEKRQSVAFWCNPISGHATLYWYQQILGQGPKLLIQFQNNGVVDDSQLPKDRFSAERLKGVDSTLKIQPAKLEDSAVYLCASSLVGLAGGQETQYFGPGTRLLVL.